In its sample, the clone carrying this T cell receptor (beta chain) was seen many times. Described time point: newly diagnosed GD, antithyroid drugs for less than 3 months. After RNA was extracted from PBMCs, the TCR library was made from it. Doctors identified Graves' disease using the American Thyroid Association guidelines. HTBI primers from iRepertoire and Arm-PCR of CDR3 regions yielded the TCR beta libraries. One entry per CDR3 protein results from TCRdb running MiXCR on the multiplex PCR reads. The sample lists about 430,000 distinct CDR3 sequences, about 15% occurring once. This CDR3 is 15 amino acids long. The germline V gene has CDR1 SGHVS and CDR2 FQNEAQ. The J segment lost 4 bases and the V segment lost 5 bases, leaving 8 bases of the junction unmatched. This sample is part of a study of regulatory T cells in long-lasting Graves disease. At the level of the study: Newly diagnosed Graves' patients had taken antithyroid drugs under 3 months.

These data are also associated with another study on T cells in Graves' hyperthyroidism and ophthalmopathy. That publication notes: The primer set for the first-round RT-PCR of the TCR CDR3 was HTBI.

The clonotype originates from a woman between 40 and 50 years old with Graves disease. V is TRBV7-8 and J is TRBJ2-3; 8 bases are shared with TRBD1. The starting material was peripheral blood mononuclear cells (PBMCs), obtained at new diagnosis, from a patient treated with antithyroid drugs. The CDR3 reads CASSGRTGSADTQYF. The CDR3 region has the DNA TGTGCCAGCAGCGGCAGGACAGGGTCAGCAGATACGCAGTATTTT.